These 10 T cell receptor beta chains share one sample of origin, sequenced in a study of control samples from healthy donors and cancer patients. Profiling relied on immunoSEQ multiplex PCR, and the TCRdb table lists in-frame clones only, not all of them. The sample yields under 150,000 clones, about 95% seen once. Source material: blood. The receptor set was obtained from a man aged 30-40 years in good health.

The chain has TRBV29-1 and TRBJ1-1, with 7 bases that match TRBD1. CDR3 size: 16 residues. The V and J ends lost 7 bases and 3 bases, in that order; junction bases with no gene match: 17. Germline CDR1 SQVTM, CDR2 ANQGSEA. The CDR3 region is CSAVGYPGQTDTEAFF. The CDR3 DNA follows: TGCAGCGCAGTAGGTTACCCGGGACAGACGGACACTGAAGCTTTCTTT.

V and J are TRBV3-1 (or the pseudogene TRBV3-2) and TRBJ1-5, with D perhaps TRBD1 (5 bases). The CDR3 is 14 amino acids. V was pared by 5 bases and J by 7 bases, with 15 bases between. Germline CDR1 is LGHDT and CDR2 is YNNKEL (reference sequence). The CDR3 DNA follows: TGTGCCAGCAGCGCAGCCGCGGGGCGCCAGCCCCAGCATTTT. Its translation is CASSAAAGRQPQHF.

The chain joins TRBV6-5 to TRBJ2-7; possibly TRBD1 or TRBD2 for D (5 bases each). The CDR3 spans 14 residues. The germline CDR1 and CDR2 sequences are MNHEY and SVGAGI. V was trimmed by 1 base and J by 2 bases, leaving 9 bases between them. This CDR3 is CASSYLTGPYEQYF. The CDR3 DNA follows: TGTGCCAGCAGTTACTTGACGGGACCCTACGAGCAGTACTTC.

This chain links TRBV11-2 with TRBJ2-2; D call uncertain. CDR1 is SGHAT and CDR2 is FQNNGV in the germline V gene. Trimming removed 4 bases from V and 5 bases from J, with 8 bases in between. The CDR3 sequence is 13 residues long. CDR3 in amino acids: CASSWVNTGELFF. The CDR3 DNA sequence: TGTGCCAGCAGCTGGGTGAATACCGGGGAGCTGTTTTTT.

This clone was observed a single time. The V gene is TRBV7-3, the J gene TRBJ2-1, with 7 bases aligning to TRBD1. With 5 bases clipped from V and 3 bases from J, the junction kept 7 bases outside the gene matches. Germline V gene sequence: CDR1 SGHTA, CDR2 FQGTGA. The CDR3 extends over 15 amino acids. The CDR3 sequence: CASSLIRGYYNEQFF. The CDR3 DNA sequence: TGTGCCAGCAGCCTTATCAGGGGGTACTACAATGAGCAGTTCTTC. Looking up the rest from reference TRBV7-3 and TRBJ2-1 gives the full variable domain: GAGVSQTPSNKVTEKGKYVELRCDPISGHTALYWYRQSLGQGPEFLIYFQGTGAADDSGLPNDRFFAVRPEGSVSTLKIQRTERGDSAVYLCASSLIRGYYNEQFFGPGTRLTVL.

This clone was observed a few times. The J gene is TRBJ2-1, the V gene TRBV3-1 (or the pseudogene TRBV3-2); TRBD2 agrees at 10 bases. V shed 3 bases and J 9 bases; nucleotides not matched to a gene: 8. The CDR3 has 15 amino acids. Germline V CDR1 and CDR2: LGHDT, YNNKEL (reference sequence). The CDR3, as DNA: TGTGCCAGCAGCCAGCGGCAGCGGGGGGGCAGTGAGCAGTTCTTC. It yields the protein CASSQRQRGGSEQFF.

The V call is TRBV4-2, the J call TRBJ2-5; TRBD1 agrees at 10 bases. Germline-derived CDR1 and CDR2 are LGHNA and YNFKEQ. The CDR3 loop spans 14 amino acids. J gave up 3 bases and V 3 bases, and 1 base lay outside the gene matches. The CDR3 here is CASSQGQGKETQYF. The CDR3 region has the DNA TGTGCCAGCAGCCAGGGACAGGGGAAAGAGACCCAGTACTTC.

The genes are TRBV4-1 and TRBJ2-2; either TRBD1 or TRBD2 may fit D (5 bases each). The CDR3 has 15 residues. V lost 5 bases to trimming and J lost 7 bases, with 17 bases between them. Germline V gene data show CDR1 as MGHRA and CDR2 as YSYEKL. This chain's CDR3 is CASSSGTLLNGELFF. CDR3 DNA sequence: TGCGCCAGCAGCTCAGGGACCCTACTCAACGGGGAGCTGTTTTTT.

This CDR3 reads CASNLGGSHTEAFF. CDR3 DNA sequence: TGTGCCAGCAATCTTGGGGGGAGTCACACTGAAGCTTTCTTT. The gene calls are TRBV6-5 and TRBJ1-1; a possible D gene is TRBD1 (5 bases). Germline V gene lookup returns CDR1 MNHEY and CDR2 SVGAGI. This CDR3 is built from 14 residues. The V gene lost 7 bases and the J gene lost 3 bases, with 15 bases spanning the gap.

CDR3 sequence (DNA): TGCGCCAGCAGCCAAGGGACAGACGTCCACTACGAGCAGTACTTC. Its protein is CASSQGTDVHYEQYF. The V call is TRBV4-3, the J call TRBJ2-7, with D tentatively TRBD1 (6 bases). CDR1 and CDR2 (germline): LGHNA, YSLEER. The CDR3 covers 15 residues. Deletions cut 1 base from V and 3 bases from J, with 13 bases between.